A single TCR beta chain is shown here with its context. V was shortened by 3 bases and J by 7 bases, with 7 bases between the two germline ends. The length of the CDR3 is 13 residues. This specimen comes from a study of blood T cells in healthy people across ages. Primers used in a second PCR of about 7 to 12 cycles were a sample-barcoded 5' primer and a J-beta primer mix. TCRdb fed the 5' RACE reads into MiXCR, producing one record per CDR3 protein. The sample lists roughly 790,000 distinct CDR3 sequences, roughly 44% occurring once. The receptor was isolated from a woman aged 60-70 years in good health. Sequencing was performed on blood. The chain recombines TRBV12-3 or TRBV12-4 with TRBJ1-6; D is unclear. The DNA for the CDR3 is TGTGCCAGCAGTTTGGCCGAGAATTCACCCCTCCACTTT. This translates into CASSLAENSPLHF.